The next 8 T cell receptor beta chains were all read from a single sample in a study of regulatory T cells in long-lasting Graves disease. Time point of the sample: newly diagnosed GD, antithyroid drugs for less than 3 months. Construction of the TCR library relied on RNA isolated from PBMCs. Arm-PCR of CDR3 regions and iRepertoire HTBI primers were used to build TCR beta libraries. TCRdb redid the calling of the multiplex PCR reads with MiXCR, one entry per CDR3 protein. This table has under 300,000 distinct CDR3 sequences, around 20% appearing once. Material: peripheral blood mononuclear cells (PBMCs), obtained at new diagnosis, from a patient treated with antithyroid drugs. These receptors came from a female donor with Graves disease.

The sample holds many counts of this clonotype. The CDR3 DNA reads TGCGCCAGCAGCCAGGGTCCCGGTCTAGCCCACACCGGGGAGCTGTTTTTT. This sequence encodes CASSQGPGLAHTGELFF. The chain employs TRBV4-3 and TRBJ2-2; D perhaps matches TRBD2 (5 bases). The CDR3 loop spans 17 amino acids. Trimming removed 3 bases at V and 3 bases at J, with 17 bases between. Per the germline V gene, CDR1 is LGHNA and CDR2 is YSLEER.

The chain carries TRBV9 and TRBJ1-2, with D possibly matching TRBD1 (6 bases). Trimming removed 4 bases at V and 4 bases at J, with 20 bases between. Per germline, CDR1 SGDLS and CDR2 YYNGEE. This CDR3 spans 16 amino acids. In DNA form, the CDR3 reads TGTGCCAGCAGCTTCTGGGATGAGGGGGAGGCCTATGGCTACACCTTC. Translation gives CASSFWDEGEAYGYTF. Complete variable domain (other parts from reference TRBV9 and TRBJ1-2): DSGVTQTPKHLITATGQRVTLRCSPRSGDLSVYWYQQSLDQGLQFLIQYYNGEERAKGNILERFSAQQFPDLHSELNLSSLELGDSALYFCASSFWDEGEAYGYTFGSGTRLTVV.

V usage is TRBV9 and J usage is TRBJ2-4, with 11 bases identical to TRBD1. CDR1 and CDR2 from the germline V gene are SGDLS and YYNGEE. Trimming took 3 bases from V and 3 from J; bases not matched to a gene: 2. CDR3 size: 15 residues. DNA for the CDR3: TGTGCCAGCAGCGCCGGGACAGGGGGCAAAAACATTCAGTACTTC. Translated: CASSAGTGGKNIQYF.

This clonotype was detected many times. This chain joins TRBV5-1 and TRBJ2-2; 8 positions agree with TRBD2. V lost 6 bases, J lost 5 bases, and 0 bases stayed unmatched. The CDR3 totals 12 residues. Germline loops: CDR1 SGHRS, CDR2 YFSETQ. The CDR3 reads CASTGGTGELFF. The CDR3 region has the DNA TGCGCCAGCACGGGGGGGACCGGGGAGCTGTTTTTT.

This clonotype was seen a handful of times. This chain joins TRBV19 and TRBJ1-2, with TRBD1 matching 9 bases. Losses at the gene ends were 6 bases for V and 8 bases for J; bases not matched to a gene: 7. The germline V gene has CDR1 LNHDA and CDR2 SQIVND (reference sequence). The CDR3 extends over 13 amino acids. In DNA form, the CDR3 reads TGTGCCAGTAGCGTACAGGGGGCGCAGGGCTACACCTTC. Its protein product is CASSVQGAQGYTF. Looking up the rest from reference TRBV19 and TRBJ1-2 gives the full variable domain: DGGITQSPKYLFRKEGQNVTLSCEQNLNHDAMYWYRQDPGQGLRLIYYSQIVNDFQKGDIAEGYSVSREKKESFPLTVTSAQKNPTAFYLCASSVQGAQGYTFGSGTRLTVV.

The CDR3 loop reads CASSTRTSGETQYF. In DNA, the CDR3 is TGTGCCAGCAGCACGCGGACTAGCGGGGAGACCCAGTACTTC. This chain uses TRBV7-9 with TRBJ2-5, with TRBD2 matching over 11 bases. V gave up 5 bases and J gave up 5 bases; unmatched junction bases: 4. This CDR3 is 14 amino acids long. Looked up from germline, CDR1 is SEHNR and CDR2 is FQNEAQ (reference sequence).

This clonotype was counted ten times or more. V gene TRBV20-1 combines with J gene TRBJ2-5, with D unclear. The CDR3 spans 12 residues. V was cut by 3 bases and J by 3 bases, with 8 bases left in between. Germline V CDR1 and CDR2: DFQATT, SNEGSKA (reference sequence). The CDR3 loop is CSASRWEETQYF. The CDR3 DNA follows: TGCAGTGCTAGTAGATGGGAAGAGACCCAGTACTTC.

This clonotype was seen more than once but under ten times. The chain couples TRBV27 to TRBJ1-2, with D tentatively TRBD1 (6 bases). The length of the CDR3 is 15 residues. Per germline, CDR1 MNHEY and CDR2 SMNVEV (reference sequence). The V end was cut by 5 bases, the J end by 3 bases, with 16 bases between. CDR3 in amino acids: CASSTDSATHYGYTF. As DNA, the CDR3 is TGTGCCAGCAGTACGGACAGTGCCACTCACTATGGCTACACCTTC.